This is a list of T cell receptor beta chains from one sample in a study of identical twins. From the 5' RACE reads, TCRdb called clonotypes with MiXCR, one entry per CDR3 protein. This sample has some 900,000 distinct CDR3 sequences; more than 9% occur once, and the top ten carry around 1.5%. These data are also associated with another study on yellow fever vaccine responses in identical twins.

Sequenced input: PBMCs. The receptors come from a woman between 18 and 29 years old in good health. The CDR3 runs from the conserved cysteine through the conserved F or W. A clone size is listed for some rows: how often the clone was seen (once, few, many), or a class if it is expanded.

j_call,cdr3_length,v_call,clone_size,cdr3_aa
TRBJ2-1,14,TRBV27,.,CASSSGGAYSEQFF
TRBJ1-4,14,TRBV7-6,few,CASSLGEGNEKLFF
TRBJ1-2,16,TRBV18,.,CASSPTTGDRGYGYTF
TRBJ2-5,12,TRBV7-9,many,CASLGGAGTQYF
TRBJ1-1,13,TRBV12-3/TRBV12-4,few,CASTPRDQTEAFF
TRBJ2-5,14,TRBV5-4,.,CASRNGGAGETQYF
TRBJ2-7,12,TRBV20-1,.,CSAARAVREQYF
TRBJ2-5,14,TRBV20-1,.,CSARGDRGKETQYF
TRBJ2-1,12,TRBV20-1,few,CSAWGSLNEQFF
TRBJ1-5,14,TRBV5-1,many,CASSLGAENQPQHF
TRBJ2-1,12,TRBV3-1,.,CASSQEFTEQFF
TRBJ2-1,14,TRBV18,few,CASSPGLPAGEQFF
TRBJ2-6,18,TRBV11-1,.,CASSLVAGLSSGANVLTF
TRBJ2-7,12,TRBV7-9,.,CASSLIGFEQYF
TRBJ2-1,15,TRBV20-1,.,CSAPSGLYQYNEQFF
TRBJ1-6,14,TRBV10-3,.,CAISGPGSDSPLHF
TRBJ2-1,15,TRBV12-3/TRBV12-4,many,CASSQNRGVGHEQFF
TRBJ2-1,16,TRBV12-3/TRBV12-4,many,CASSFFTLTSRNEQFF
TRBJ2-5,13,TRBV29-1,few,CSYLGTAGRTQYF
TRBJ2-7,17,TRBV4-1,.,CASSHLGRQGRAYEQYF
TRBJ1-3,16,TRBV28,many,CASSSQGYLAGNTIYF
TRBJ2-5,13,TRBV12-3/TRBV12-4,many,CASSLGHRETQYF
TRBJ2-2,15,TRBV10-3,many,CAISDIHENTGELFF
TRBJ2-2,16,TRBV27,.,CASSNRRLTNTGELFF
TRBJ2-1,18,TRBV7-8,.,CASSQSLAGSRLNNEQFF
TRBJ2-5,13,TRBV20-1,many,CSASGRAGETQYF
TRBJ2-5,16,TRBV15,.,CATSRGVGQGVETQYF
TRBJ2-5,16,TRBV9,.,CASSVGYQAGQETQYF
TRBJ1-5,15,TRBV6-5,many,CASSYSAGINQPQHF
TRBJ1-6,16,TRBV2,many,CASSELPGHHNSPLHF
TRBJ2-1,16,TRBV4-1,.,CASSQSVGQPYNEQFF
TRBJ2-3,13,TRBV2,.,CASSEGRENTQYF
TRBJ2-1,18,TRBV20-1,.,CSAPRRRAGTSGSGEQFF
TRBJ2-3,12,TRBV24-1,.,CATSDLFDTQYF
TRBJ1-6,15,TRBV6-1,.,CASNRLSLANSPLHF
TRBJ2-5,13,TRBV20-1,many,CSATGGAQETQYF
TRBJ2-7,12,TRBV29-1,many,CSVELRDYEQYF
TRBJ2-1,15,TRBV5-8,few,CASSSPGQGMNEQFF
TRBJ2-2,17,TRBV7-6,.,CASSLEGLAGGTGELFF
TRBJ1-5,15,TRBV5-5,.,CASSARQGAGQPQHF